The T cell receptor beta chain under discussion was sequenced for a study of graft-versus-host responses after intestinal transplantation. Study information: The study gave all recipients anti-thymocyte globulin induction, then tacrolimus and steroids for 2 to 3 years.

Method: immunoSEQ multiplex PCR; TCRdb's copy keeps in-frame clones and lacks some. The sample has nearly 95,000 clones; roughly 91% are singletons. Trimming stripped 1 base from V and 7 bases from J, with 8 bases between. Germline-derived CDR1 and CDR2 are SGHAT and FQNNGV. CDR3 size: 12 residues. Overall study results and limits: Patients who carried graft-donor T cell macrochimerism also had high graft-versus-host to host-versus-graft clonal ratios in their allografts.

The sample holds one count of this clone. Its antigen is unidentified. The sequence came from a human donor who received an intestinal transplant. This chain joins TRBV11-2 and TRBJ2-7; D is possibly TRBD1 (5 bases). The source material was unstimulated CD8+ T cells sorted from spleen or lymph node cells, sampled before intestinal transplant. CDR3 bases: TGTGCCAGCAGCTTAGGGACACTTGAGCAGTACTTC. This encodes CASSLGTLEQYF.